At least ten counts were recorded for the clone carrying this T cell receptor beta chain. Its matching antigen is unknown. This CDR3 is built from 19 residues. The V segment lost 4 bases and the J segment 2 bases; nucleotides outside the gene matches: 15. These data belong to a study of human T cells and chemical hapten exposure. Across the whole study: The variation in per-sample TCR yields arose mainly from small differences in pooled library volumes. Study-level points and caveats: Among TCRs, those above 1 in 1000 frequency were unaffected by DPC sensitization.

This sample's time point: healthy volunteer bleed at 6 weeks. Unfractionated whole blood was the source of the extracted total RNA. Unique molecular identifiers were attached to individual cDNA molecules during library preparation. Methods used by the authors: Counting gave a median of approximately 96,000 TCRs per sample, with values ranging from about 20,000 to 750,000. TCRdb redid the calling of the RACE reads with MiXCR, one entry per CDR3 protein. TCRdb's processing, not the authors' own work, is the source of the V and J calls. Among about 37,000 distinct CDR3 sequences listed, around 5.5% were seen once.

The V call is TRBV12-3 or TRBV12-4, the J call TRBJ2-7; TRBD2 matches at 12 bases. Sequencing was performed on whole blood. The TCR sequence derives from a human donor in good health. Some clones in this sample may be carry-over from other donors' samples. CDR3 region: CASSSYELGGTSGPYEQYF. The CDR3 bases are TGTGCCAGCAGTTCTTACGAATTGGGGGGGACTAGCGGGCCCTACGAGCAGTACTTC.